This record looks at one T cell receptor (beta chain) sequence and its context. Sequencing was performed with immunoSEQ multiplex PCR; in TCRdb, only in-frame clones are kept and a portion is missing. The data hold more than 150,000 clones, with around 84% observed a single time. Trimming shortened V by 4 bases and J by 5 bases, and 35 bases separated the two germline ends. Germline V gives CDR1 LGHDT, CDR2 YNNKEL (reference sequence). There are 21 residues in the CDR3. The sample originates from a study of blood T cell repertoires in COVID-19. The TCR originated in a woman between 50 and 59 years old who had recovered from COVID-19. Sequencing was performed on PBMCs or T cells enriched from blood (not recorded which). The V and J genes are TRBV3-1 (or the pseudogene TRBV3-2) and TRBJ2-5, with D perhaps TRBD2 (7 bases). Here the CDR3 reads CASSLKGAGDTTSPRMETQYF. The CDR3 coding sequence is TGTGCCAGCAGCCTCAAAGGTGCGGGGGACACCACATCGCCGCGAATGGAGACCCAGTACTTC.